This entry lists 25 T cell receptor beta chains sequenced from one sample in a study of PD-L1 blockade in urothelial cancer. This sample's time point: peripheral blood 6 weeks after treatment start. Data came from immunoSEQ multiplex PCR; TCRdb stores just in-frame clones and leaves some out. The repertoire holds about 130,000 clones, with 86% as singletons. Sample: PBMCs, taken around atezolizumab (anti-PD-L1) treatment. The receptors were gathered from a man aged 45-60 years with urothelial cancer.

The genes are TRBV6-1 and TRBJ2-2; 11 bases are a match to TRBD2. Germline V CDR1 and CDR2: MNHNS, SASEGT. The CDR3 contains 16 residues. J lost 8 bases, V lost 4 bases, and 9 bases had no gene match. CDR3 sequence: CASSAWASGRSGELFF. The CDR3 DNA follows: TGTGCCAGCAGTGCGTGGGCTAGCGGGAGGTCGGGGGAGCTGTTTTTT.

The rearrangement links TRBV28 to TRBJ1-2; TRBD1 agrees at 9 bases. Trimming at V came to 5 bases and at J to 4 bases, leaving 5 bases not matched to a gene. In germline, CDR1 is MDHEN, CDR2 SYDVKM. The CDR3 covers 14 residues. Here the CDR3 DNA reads TGTGCCAGCAGTGCGGGACAGGGAAGCTATGGCTACACCTTC. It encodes CASSAGQGSYGYTF.

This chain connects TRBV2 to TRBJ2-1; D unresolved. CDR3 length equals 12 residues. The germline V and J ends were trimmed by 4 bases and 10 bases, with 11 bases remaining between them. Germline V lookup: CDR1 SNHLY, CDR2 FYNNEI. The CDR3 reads CASSVPGAEQFF. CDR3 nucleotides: TGTGCCAGCAGTGTCCCAGGCGCAGAGCAGTTCTTC.

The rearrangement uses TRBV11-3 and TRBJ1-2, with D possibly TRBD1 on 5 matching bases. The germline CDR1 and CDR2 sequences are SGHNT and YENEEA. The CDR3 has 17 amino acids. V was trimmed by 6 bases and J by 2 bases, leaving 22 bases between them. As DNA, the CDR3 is TGTGCCAGCAGTGGACCTGGGAACACAGGACAAAACTATGGCTACACCTTC. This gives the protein CASSGPGNTGQNYGYTF. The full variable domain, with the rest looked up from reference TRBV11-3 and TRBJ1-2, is EAGVVQSPRYKIIEKKQPVAFWCNPISGHNTLYWYLQNLGQGPELLIRYENEEAVDDSQLPKDRFSAERLKGVDSTLKIQPAELGDSAVYLCASSGPGNTGQNYGYTFGSGTRLTVV.

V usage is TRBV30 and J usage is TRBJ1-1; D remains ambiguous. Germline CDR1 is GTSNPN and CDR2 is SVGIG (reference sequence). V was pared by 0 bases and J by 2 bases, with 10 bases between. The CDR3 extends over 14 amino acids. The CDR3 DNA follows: TGTGCCTGGAGTGTAGAGGGCGGTAACACTGAAGCTTTCTTT. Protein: CAWSVEGGNTEAFF.

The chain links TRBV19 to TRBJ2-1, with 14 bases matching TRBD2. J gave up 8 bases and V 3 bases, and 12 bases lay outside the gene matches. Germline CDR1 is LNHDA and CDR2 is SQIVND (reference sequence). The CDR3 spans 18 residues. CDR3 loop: CASSMSSTTSGRGYEQFF. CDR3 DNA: TGTGCCAGTAGTATGAGCTCGACGACTAGCGGGAGGGGATATGAGCAGTTCTTC.

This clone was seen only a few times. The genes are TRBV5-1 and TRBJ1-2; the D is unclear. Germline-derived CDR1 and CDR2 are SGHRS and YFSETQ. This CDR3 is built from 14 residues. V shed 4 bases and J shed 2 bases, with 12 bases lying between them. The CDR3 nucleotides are TGCGCCAGCAGCGATAGAGGTGGGAACTATGGCTACACCTTC. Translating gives CASSDRGGNYGYTF.

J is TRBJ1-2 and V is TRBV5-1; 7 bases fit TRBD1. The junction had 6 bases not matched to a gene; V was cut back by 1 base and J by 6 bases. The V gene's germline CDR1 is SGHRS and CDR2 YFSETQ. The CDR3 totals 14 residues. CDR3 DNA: TGCGCCAGCAGCTTGACCGACAGGGCGAATGGCTACACCTTC. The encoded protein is CASSLTDRANGYTF.

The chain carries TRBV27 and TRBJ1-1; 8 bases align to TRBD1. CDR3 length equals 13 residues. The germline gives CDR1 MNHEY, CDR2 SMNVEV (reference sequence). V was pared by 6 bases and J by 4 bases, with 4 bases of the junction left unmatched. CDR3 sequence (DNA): TGTGCCAGCAGCCTGACAGGGGTCACTGAAGCTTTCTTT. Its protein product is CASSLTGVTEAFF.

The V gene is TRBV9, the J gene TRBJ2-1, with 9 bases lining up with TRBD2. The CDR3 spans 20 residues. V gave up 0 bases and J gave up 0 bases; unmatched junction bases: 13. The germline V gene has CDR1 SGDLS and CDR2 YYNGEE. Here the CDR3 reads CASSVGGPGGGRASYNEQFF. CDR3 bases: TGTGCCAGCAGCGTAGGGGGACCCGGGGGCGGGAGGGCCTCCTACAATGAGCAGTTCTTC.

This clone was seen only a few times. The CDR3: CASRGQGESPLHF. In DNA form, the CDR3 reads TGTGCCAGCAGGGGACAGGGGGAATCACCCCTCCACTTT. The V gene is TRBV28, the J gene TRBJ1-6, with TRBD1 matching over 11 bases. J was trimmed by 10 bases and V by 6 bases; bases with no gene match: 2. The CDR3 loop spans 13 amino acids. Germline V gene lookup returns CDR1 MDHEN and CDR2 SYDVKM.

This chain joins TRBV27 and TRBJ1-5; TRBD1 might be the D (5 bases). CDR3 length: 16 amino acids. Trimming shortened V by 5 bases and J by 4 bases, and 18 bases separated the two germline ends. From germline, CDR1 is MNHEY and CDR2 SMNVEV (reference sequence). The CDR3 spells CASSPSTGLGNQPQHF. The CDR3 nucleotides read TGTGCCAGCAGTCCATCAACAGGTTTGGGAAATCAGCCCCAGCATTTT.

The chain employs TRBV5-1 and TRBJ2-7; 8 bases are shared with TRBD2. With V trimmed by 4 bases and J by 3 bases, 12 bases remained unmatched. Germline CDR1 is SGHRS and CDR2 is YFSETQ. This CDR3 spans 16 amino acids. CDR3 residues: CASSPAKTGTSYEQYF. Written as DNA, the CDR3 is TGCGCCAGCAGCCCAGCAAAAACCGGGACTAGCTACGAGCAGTACTTC.

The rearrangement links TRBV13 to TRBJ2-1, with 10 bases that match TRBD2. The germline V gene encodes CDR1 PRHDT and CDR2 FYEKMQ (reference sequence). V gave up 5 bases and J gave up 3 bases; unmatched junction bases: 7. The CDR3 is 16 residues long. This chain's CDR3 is CASSTRTSGYYNEQFF. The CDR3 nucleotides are TGTGCCAGCAGCACCCGGACTAGCGGATACTACAATGAGCAGTTCTTC.

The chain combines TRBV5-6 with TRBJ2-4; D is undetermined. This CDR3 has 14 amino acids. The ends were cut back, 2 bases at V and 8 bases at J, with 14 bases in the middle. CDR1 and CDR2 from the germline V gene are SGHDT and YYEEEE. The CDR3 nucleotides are TGTGCCAGCAGCTTCGTTAGAGGTTCGGACATTCAGTACTTC. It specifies CASSFVRGSDIQYF.

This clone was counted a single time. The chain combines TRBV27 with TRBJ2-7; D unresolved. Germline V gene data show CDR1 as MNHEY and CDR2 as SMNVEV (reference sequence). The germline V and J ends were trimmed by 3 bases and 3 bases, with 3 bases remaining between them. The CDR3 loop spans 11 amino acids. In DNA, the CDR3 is TGTGCCAGCAGTTTCTTCTACGAGCAGTACTTC. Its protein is CASSFFYEQYF.

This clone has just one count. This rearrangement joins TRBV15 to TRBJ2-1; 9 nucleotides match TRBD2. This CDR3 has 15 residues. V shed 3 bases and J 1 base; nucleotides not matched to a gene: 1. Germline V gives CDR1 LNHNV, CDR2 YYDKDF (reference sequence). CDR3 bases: TGTGCCACCAGCAGTAGCGGGAGATCCTACAATGAGCAGTTCTTC. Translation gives CATSSSGRSYNEQFF.

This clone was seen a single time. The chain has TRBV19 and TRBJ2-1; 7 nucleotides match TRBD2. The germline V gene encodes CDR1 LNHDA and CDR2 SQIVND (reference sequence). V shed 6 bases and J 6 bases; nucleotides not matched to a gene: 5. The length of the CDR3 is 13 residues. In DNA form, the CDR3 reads TGTGCCAGTAGCGGGACTATTCGCAATGAGCAGTTCTTC. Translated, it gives CASSGTIRNEQFF.

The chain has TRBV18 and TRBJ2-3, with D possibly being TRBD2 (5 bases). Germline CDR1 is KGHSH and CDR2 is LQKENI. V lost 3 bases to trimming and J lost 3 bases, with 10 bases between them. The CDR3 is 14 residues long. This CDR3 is CASSPPDLTDTQYF. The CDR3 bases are TGTGCCAGCTCACCCCCGGACTTGACAGATACGCAGTATTTT.

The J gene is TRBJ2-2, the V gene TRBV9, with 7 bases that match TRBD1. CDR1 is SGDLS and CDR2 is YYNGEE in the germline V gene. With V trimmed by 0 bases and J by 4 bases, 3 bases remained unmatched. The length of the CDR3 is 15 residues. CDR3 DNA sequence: TGTGCCAGCAGCGTAGCGGACAGGATCACCGGGGAGCTGTTTTTT. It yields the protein CASSVADRITGELFF.

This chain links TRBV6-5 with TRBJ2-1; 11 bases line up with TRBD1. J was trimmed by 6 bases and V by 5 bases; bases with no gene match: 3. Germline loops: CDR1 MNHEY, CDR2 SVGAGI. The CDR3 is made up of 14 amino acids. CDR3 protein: CASSPGQGGNEQFF. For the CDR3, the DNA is TGTGCCAGCAGTCCGGGACAGGGGGGCAATGAGCAGTTCTTC.

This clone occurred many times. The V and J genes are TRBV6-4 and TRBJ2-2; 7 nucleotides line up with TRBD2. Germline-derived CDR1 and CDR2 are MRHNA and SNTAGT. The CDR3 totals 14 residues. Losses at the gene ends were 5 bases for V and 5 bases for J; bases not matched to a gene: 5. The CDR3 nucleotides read TGTGCCAGCAGTTTAAGCGGGGAGACCGGGGAGCTGTTTTTT. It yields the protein CASSLSGETGELFF.

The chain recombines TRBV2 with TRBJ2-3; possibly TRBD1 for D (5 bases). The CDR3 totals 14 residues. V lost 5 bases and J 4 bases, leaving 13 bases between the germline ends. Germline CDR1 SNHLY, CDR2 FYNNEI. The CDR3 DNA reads TGTGCCAGCAGTTCGGGCCTAGGGGCAGATACGCAGTATTTT. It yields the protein CASSSGLGADTQYF.

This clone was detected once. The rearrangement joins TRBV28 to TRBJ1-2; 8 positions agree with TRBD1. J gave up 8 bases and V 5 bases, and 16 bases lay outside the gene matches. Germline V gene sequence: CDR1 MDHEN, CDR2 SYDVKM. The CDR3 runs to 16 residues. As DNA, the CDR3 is TGTGCCAGCAGTGGGATTGCCGGGACAGGACCCTACGGCTACACCTTC. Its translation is CASSGIAGTGPYGYTF.

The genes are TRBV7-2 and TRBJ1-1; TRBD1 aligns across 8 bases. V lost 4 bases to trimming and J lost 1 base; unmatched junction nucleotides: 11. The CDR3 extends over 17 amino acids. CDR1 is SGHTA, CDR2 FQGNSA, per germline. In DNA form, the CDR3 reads TGTGCCAGCAGCTCTACCGACAGGGGCGGAGGGAACACTGAAGCTTTCTTT. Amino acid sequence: CASSSTDRGGGNTEAFF.